The 24 T cell receptor beta chains given below trace back to one sample, sequenced in a study of beta chain features in type 1 diabetes. These receptors have no known antigen. All of the isolated RNA was reverse transcribed, so expressed TCRB transcripts were sequenced. Measured with immunoSEQ multiplex PCR; TCRdb has only the in-frame clones, and not every one. The data contain about 640,000 clones, roughly 12% of them singletons. Whole-study findings and limits: TCRB CDR3 length was moderately but significantly reduced in all four CD4+ subsets of Type 1 diabetes patients.

The sample comprised naive CD4+ T cells from blood. Receptors were obtained from a man aged 25 to 40 with type 1 diabetes.

The chain combines TRBV5-1 with TRBJ1-4, with 7 bases matching TRBD1. Trimming removed 1 base from V and 5 bases from J; junction bases left unmatched: 5. From germline, CDR1 is SGHRS and CDR2 YFSETQ. This CDR3 is 15 amino acids long. The CDR3 DNA sequence: TGCGCCAGCAGCTTGCTAGGACAGGAGAATGAAAAACTGTTTTTT. Amino acids: CASSLLGQENEKLFF.

This clone appeared a few times. The V gene is TRBV5-6, the J gene TRBJ1-6, with no clear D. V lost 4 bases to trimming and J lost 9 bases, with 17 bases between them. Germline loops: CDR1 SGHDT, CDR2 YYEEEE. This CDR3 comprises 15 residues. CDR3 DNA: TGTGCCAGCAGCCTGCCGGACCCAAGGTTTTCACCCCTCCACTTT. Protein sequence: CASSLPDPRFSPLHF. Filled out from reference TRBV5-6 and TRBJ1-6, the complete variable domain reads DAGVTQSPTHLIKTRGQQVTLRCSPKSGHDTVSWYQQALGQGPQFIFQYYEEEERQRGNFPDRFSGHQFPNYSSELNVNALLLGDSALYLCASSLPDPRFSPLHFGNGTRLTVT.

This clone was seen a few times. The chain is built from TRBV7-9 and TRBJ2-7, with a possible D match to TRBD1 (6 bases). This CDR3 comprises 14 residues. Germline V gene lookup returns CDR1 SEHNR and CDR2 FQNEAQ (reference sequence). Trimming removed 5 bases from V and 5 bases from J, with 16 bases in between. CDR3 DNA sequence: TGTGCCAGCAGCCCGCACAGGGTTTCGGACGAGCAGTACTTC. Translation gives CASSPHRVSDEQYF.

V is TRBV9 and J is TRBJ2-7; 11 bases line up with TRBD1. V shed 0 bases, J shed 3 bases, and the junction held 2 bases outside the gene matches. Per germline, CDR1 SGDLS and CDR2 YYNGEE. The CDR3 spans 15 residues. The CDR3 protein is CASSVGTGGGYEQYF. The CDR3 coding sequence is TGTGCCAGCAGCGTAGGGACAGGGGGCGGCTACGAGCAGTACTTC. The full variable domain, rest sourced from reference TRBV9 and TRBJ2-7, is DSGVTQTPKHLITATGQRVTLRCSPRSGDLSVYWYQQSLDQGLQFLIQYYNGEERAKGNILERFSAQQFPDLHSELNLSSLELGDSALYFCASSVGTGGGYEQYFGPGTRLTVT.

This chain links TRBV28 with TRBJ2-5; 8 nucleotides agree with TRBD2. CDR1 MDHEN and CDR2 SYDVKM come from the germline V gene. V lost 7 bases to trimming and J lost 5 bases; unmatched junction nucleotides: 9. The CDR3 loop spans 14 amino acids. CDR3 coding DNA: TGTGCCAGCACCCTAAGCGGGGGCGGTGAGACCCAGTACTTC. Translated, it gives CASTLSGGGETQYF.

This chain joins TRBV6-1 and TRBJ2-3; D not certain. With 6 bases removed from V and 0 bases from J, the gap between germline ends came to 4 bases. Germline CDR1 reads MNHNS; CDR2 reads SASEGT. This CDR3 comprises 12 residues. CDR3 nucleotide sequence: TGTGCCAGCAGACAGAGCACAGATACGCAGTATTTT. Its protein is CASRQSTDTQYF.

In this sample, this clone turned up a few times. The V gene is TRBV5-4, the J gene TRBJ1-6, with 7 bases aligning to TRBD1. The CDR3 is 15 residues long. Germline values: CDR1 SGHNT, CDR2 YYREEE (reference sequence). The V segment lost 4 bases and the J segment 10 bases; nucleotides outside the gene matches: 11. This chain's CDR3 is CASSPETGPRSPLHF. The CDR3 DNA reads as TGTGCCAGCAGCCCCGAGACAGGGCCGCGATCACCCCTCCACTTT.

The chain recombines TRBV19 with TRBJ1-5, with D possibly being TRBD1 (6 bases). The CDR3 is 15 residues long. Germline loops: CDR1 LNHDA, CDR2 SQIVND (reference sequence). V was cut by 6 bases and J by 3 bases, with 15 bases left in between. The CDR3 DNA sequence: TGTGCCAGTAGCCGTTCCGACAGGAACAATCAGCCCCAGCATTTT. This gives the protein CASSRSDRNNQPQHF.

This clone appeared a few times. V is TRBV7-9 and J is TRBJ1-1; D may be TRBD1 (5 bases). The V gene's germline CDR1 is SEHNR and CDR2 FQNEAQ (reference sequence). The CDR3 has 16 residues. V lost 7 bases, J lost 1 base, and 19 bases lay in between. The CDR3 region has the DNA TGTGCCAGCACTCCCACGGGGTGGGGGTCGAACACTGAAGCTTTCTTT. Its translation: CASTPTGWGSNTEAFF.

The chain combines TRBV5-6 with TRBJ1-1; D is unresolved. The germline gives CDR1 SGHDT, CDR2 YYEEEE. Between the trimmed V and J ends, which lost 0 bases and 5 bases, there was a span of 8 bases. This CDR3 spans 13 amino acids. DNA for the CDR3: TGTGCCAGCAGCTTGGCGATGGGGACTGAAGCTTTCTTT. This codes for CASSLAMGTEAFF.

This chain joins TRBV28 and TRBJ2-2; D gene unclear. V shed 6 bases and J shed 5 bases, with 4 bases lying between them. This CDR3 has 11 amino acids. The germline V gene encodes CDR1 MDHEN and CDR2 SYDVKM. The DNA for the CDR3 is TGTGCCAGCAGGTGGACCGGGGAGCTGTTTTTT. Translation: CASRWTGELFF.

This clone has more than one count but fewer than ten. The CDR3 nucleotides read TGTGCCAGCAGCTTAGGGGGCAGGCCAGCTAACGAGCAGTACTTC. It encodes CASSLGGRPANEQYF. V and J are TRBV11-2 and TRBJ2-7, with a tentative D call TRBD1 (5 bases). V lost 1 base, J lost 5 bases, and 15 bases lay in between. CDR1 and CDR2 from the germline V gene are SGHAT and FQNNGV. The CDR3 sequence is 15 residues long.

There are a few counts of this clone. The chain employs TRBV28 and TRBJ2-5, with D perhaps being TRBD1 or TRBD2 (5 bases each). V was shortened by 3 bases and J by 5 bases, with 10 bases between the two germline ends. The CDR3 has 13 amino acids. Germline V gene data show CDR1 as MDHEN and CDR2 as SYDVKM. In nucleotides, the CDR3 is TGTGCCAGCAGTTTCGGGGACCGGGAGACCCAGTACTTC. As protein: CASSFGDRETQYF. Full variable domain (rest looked up from reference TRBV28 and TRBJ2-5): DVKVTQSSRYLVKRTGEKVFLECVQDMDHENMFWYRQDPGLGLRLIYFSYDVKMKEKGDIPEGYSVSREKKERFSLILESASTNQTSMYLCASSFGDRETQYFGPGTRLLVL.

This clone was found a few times. The genes are TRBV29-1 and TRBJ2-4; D call uncertain. V was clipped by 0 bases and J by 9 bases, with 12 bases between them. The germline CDR1 and CDR2 sequences are SQVTM and ANQGSEA. This CDR3 comprises 13 residues. CDR3 sequence reads: CSVEDYTTSIQYF. Written as DNA, the CDR3 is TGCAGCGTTGAAGATTACACGACGAGCATTCAGTACTTC. Supplemented by reference TRBV29-1 and TRBJ2-4, the full variable domain reads SAVISQKPSRDICQRGTSLTIQCQVDSQVTMMFWYRQQPGQSLTLIATANQGSEATYESGFVIDKFPISRPNLTFSTLTVSNMSPEDSSIYLCSVEDYTTSIQYFGAGTRLSVL.

This clone was picked up a small number of times. J is TRBJ1-5 and V is TRBV19; perhaps TRBD1 as D (6 bases). Germline lookup yields CDR1 LNHDA and CDR2 SQIVND (reference sequence). The CDR3 runs to 16 residues. With 2 bases removed from V and 6 bases from J, the gap between germline ends came to 17 bases. The CDR3 reads CASSISPGGYGQPQHF. CDR3 bases: TGTGCCAGTAGTATAAGTCCCGGGGGCTACGGTCAGCCCCAGCATTTT.

This clone has more than one count but fewer than ten. This chain connects TRBV7-9 to TRBJ1-4; D is possibly TRBD1 (6 bases). V was clipped by 6 bases and J by 3 bases, with 11 bases between them. Germline lookup yields CDR1 SEHNR and CDR2 FQNEAQ (reference sequence). The CDR3 runs to 14 residues. Here the CDR3 DNA reads TGTGCCAGCAGTGGACAGACCCCTAATGAAAAACTGTTTTTT. Protein product: CASSGQTPNEKLFF.

V usage is TRBV9 and J usage is TRBJ1-5; 9 bases are shared with TRBD1. CDR1 and CDR2 (germline): SGDLS, YYNGEE. The CDR3 consists of 14 residues. Losses at the gene ends were 4 bases for V and 7 bases for J; bases not matched to a gene: 6. This chain's CDR3 is CASSITGGRQPQHF. In DNA form, the CDR3 reads TGTGCCAGCAGCATTACAGGGGGCAGGCAGCCCCAGCATTTT.

The chain links TRBV5-4 to TRBJ2-4; 8 bases line up with TRBD1. Germline V lookup: CDR1 SGHNT, CDR2 YYREEE (reference sequence). J lost 8 bases, V lost 0 bases, and 4 bases had no gene match. The CDR3 extends over 14 amino acids. In DNA form, the CDR3 reads TGTGCCAGCAGCTTGGGACAGGGGATGGACATTCAGTACTTC. This codes for CASSLGQGMDIQYF.

The rearrangement links TRBV7-2 to TRBJ2-2, with 9 bases identical to TRBD2. The CDR3 has 14 amino acids. Per germline, CDR1 SGHTA and CDR2 FQGNSA. Germline trimming cut 5 bases from V and 7 bases from J; bases unmatched to any gene: 5. CDR3 nucleotides: TGTGCCAGCAGCCCTCGGACTAGCGACGGGGAGCTGTTTTTT. Its protein is CASSPRTSDGELFF.

This clone has just a few counts. The rearrangement joins TRBV2 to TRBJ1-5; D gene unclear. V was clipped by 5 bases and J by 0 bases, with 11 bases between them. Germline lookup yields CDR1 SNHLY and CDR2 FYNNEI. CDR3 length: 15 residues. The CDR3 is CASSSTVFSNQPQHF. In nucleotides, the CDR3 is TGTGCCAGCAGTTCAACAGTGTTTAGCAATCAGCCCCAGCATTTT.

This clone came up a few times. This sequence joins TRBV9 and TRBJ2-1; weak D call: TRBD1 (5 bases). The CDR3 extends over 16 amino acids. The ends were cut back, 4 bases at V and 3 bases at J, with 17 bases in the middle. Germline V gene sequence: CDR1 SGDLS, CDR2 YYNGEE. DNA for the CDR3: TGTGCCAGCAGCCCGACTTCGACAGATTTCTACAATGAGCAGTTCTTC. This gives the protein CASSPTSTDFYNEQFF. The entire variable domain, with the rest obtained from reference TRBV9 and TRBJ2-1, is as follows: DSGVTQTPKHLITATGQRVTLRCSPRSGDLSVYWYQQSLDQGLQFLIQYYNGEERAKGNILERFSAQQFPDLHSELNLSSLELGDSALYFCASSPTSTDFYNEQFFGPGTRLTVL.

The chain employs TRBV9 and TRBJ2-1; 7 bases match TRBD2. CDR1 is SGDLS and CDR2 is YYNGEE in the germline V gene. This CDR3 has 15 amino acids. The junction had 14 bases not matched to a gene; V was cut back by 5 bases and J by 9 bases. The CDR3 nucleotides read TGTGCCAGCAGTGGGACTACTAACTTCCTTACTGAGCAGTTCTTC. It codes for CASSGTTNFLTEQFF.

V gene TRBV5-6 combines with J gene TRBJ2-5; D tentatively fits TRBD1 or TRBD2 (5 bases each). This CDR3 comprises 12 residues. V was trimmed by 4 bases and J by 5 bases, leaving 9 bases between them. The germline gives CDR1 SGHDT, CDR2 YYEEEE. CDR3 residues: CASSLGEETQYF. Here the CDR3 DNA reads TGTGCCAGCAGCCTAGGGGAGGAGACCCAGTACTTC.

This clone has only a few counts. The gene calls are TRBV6-5 and TRBJ1-4; the match to TRBD1 covers 8 bases. The CDR3 loop spans 15 amino acids. Germline V gene sequence: CDR1 MNHEY, CDR2 SVGAGI. V lost 5 bases, J lost 8 bases, and 10 bases stayed unmatched. CDR3 DNA sequence: TGTGCCAGCAGTCAGAGGACAGGGTACGACGAAAAACTGTTTTTT. Amino acids: CASSQRTGYDEKLFF.